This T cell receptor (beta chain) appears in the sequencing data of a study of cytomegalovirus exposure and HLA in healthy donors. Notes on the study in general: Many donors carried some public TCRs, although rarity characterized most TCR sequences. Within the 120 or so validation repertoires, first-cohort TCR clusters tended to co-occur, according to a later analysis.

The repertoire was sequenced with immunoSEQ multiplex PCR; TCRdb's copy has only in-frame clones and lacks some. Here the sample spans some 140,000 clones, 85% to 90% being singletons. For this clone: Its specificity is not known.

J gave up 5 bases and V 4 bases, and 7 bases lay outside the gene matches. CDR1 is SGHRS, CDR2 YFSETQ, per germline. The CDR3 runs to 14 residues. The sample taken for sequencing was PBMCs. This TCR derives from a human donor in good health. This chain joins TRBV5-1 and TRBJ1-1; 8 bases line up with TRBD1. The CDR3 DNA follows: TGCGCCAGCAGCCGAACAGGGGGGGAAACTGAAGCTTTCTTT. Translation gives CASSRTGGETEAFF.